These 25 T cell receptor beta chains originate from one sample sequenced in a study of blood T cell repertoires in COVID-19. Some clones are missing from TCRdb's copy, which holds only in-frame ones; the method was immunoSEQ multiplex PCR. The sample has some 500,000 clones, approximately 91% seen once. The sample was peripheral blood. The receptors derive from a woman in her forties or fifties with COVID-19, enrolled during active disease.

This clone was found once. V is TRBV2 and J is TRBJ2-3, with a weak D call TRBD2 (5 bases). This CDR3 has 14 amino acids. CDR1 SNHLY and CDR2 FYNNEI come from the germline V gene. V was cut by 8 bases and J by 4 bases, with 16 bases left in between. The DNA for the CDR3 is TGTGCCAGCGAACCCCGGCCCGGGGCAGATACGCAGTATTTT. Protein: CASEPRPGADTQYF. The entire variable domain, with the rest obtained from reference TRBV2 and TRBJ2-3, is as follows: EPEVTQTPSHQVTQMGQEVILRCVPISNHLYFYWYRQILGQKVEFLVSFYNNEISEKSEIFDDQFSVERPDGSNFTLKIRSTKLEDSAMYFCASEPRPGADTQYFGPGTRLTVL.

The chain links TRBV9 to TRBJ1-1; D might be TRBD1 (5 bases). CDR1 is SGDLS and CDR2 is YYNGEE in the germline V gene. The CDR3 has 15 amino acids. The V and J ends lost 0 bases and 4 bases respectively, with 13 bases between them. CDR3 DNA sequence: TGTGCCAGCAGCGTAGAGGTGGGGCTAAGCACTGAAGCTTTCTTT. This sequence encodes CASSVEVGLSTEAFF.

In regard to this clone: A junction boundary mismatches the germline segment, possibly from a read error. V gene TRBV6-5 combines with J gene TRBJ2-6, with D possibly being TRBD2 (7 bases). The CDR3 is made up of 13 amino acids. Germline values: CDR1 MNHEY, CDR2 SVGAGI. CDR3 residues: CASSIRGGNVLTF. CDR3 nucleotide sequence: TGTGCCAGCAGTATTAGGGGGGGCAACGTCCTGACTTTC.

The chain joins TRBV7-3 to TRBJ2-1; 11 bases map to TRBD2. This CDR3 comprises 19 residues. J gave up 4 bases and V 4 bases, and 15 bases lay outside the gene matches. Germline CDR1 reads SGHTA; CDR2 reads FQGTGA. CDR3 amino acids: CASSSLPPTSGNIYNEQFF. The CDR3, as DNA: TGTGCCAGCAGCTCCCTTCCACCGACTAGCGGGAACATATACAATGAGCAGTTCTTC.

The rearrangement links TRBV5-4 to TRBJ2-1; 10 bases match TRBD2. The CDR3 extends over 14 amino acids. In germline, CDR1 is SGHNT, CDR2 YYREEE (reference sequence). With V trimmed by 4 bases and J by 8 bases, 6 bases remained unmatched. The CDR3 bases are TGTGCCAGCAGCCGGCCTAGCGGGGGTTATGAGCAGTTCTTC. This codes for CASSRPSGGYEQFF.

The gene calls are TRBV7-2 and TRBJ2-2, with D perhaps matching TRBD1 (6 bases). CDR3 length: 15 amino acids. Germline V CDR1 and CDR2: SGHTA, FQGNSA. V gave up 4 bases and J gave up 4 bases, with 13 bases separating them. The CDR3 protein is CASSSRGHLTGELFF. In nucleotides, the CDR3 is TGTGCCAGCAGCTCGAGGGGACATCTCACCGGGGAGCTGTTTTTT.

This CDR3 reads CASSSPPDRDQETQYF. In nucleotides, the CDR3 is TGTGCCAGCAGCTCGCCCCCGGACAGGGACCAAGAGACCCAGTACTTC. This chain connects TRBV11-2 to TRBJ2-5, with TRBD1 matching over 8 bases. Germline lookup yields CDR1 SGHAT and CDR2 FQNNGV. The CDR3 length is 16 residues. Germline trimming cut 4 bases from V and 0 bases from J; bases unmatched to any gene: 7. The full variable domain, in which reference TRBV11-2 and TRBJ2-5 provide the parts outside the CDR3, is EAGVAQSPRYKIIEKRQSVAFWCNPISGHATLYWYQQILGQGPKLLIQFQNNGVVDDSQLPKDRFSAERLKGVDSTLKIQPAKLEDSAVYLCASSSPPDRDQETQYFGPGTRLLVL.

Notes on this clone: Other DNA sequences from this sample encode an identical CDR3 as well. The chain has TRBV30 and TRBJ1-6; D gene uncertain. The CDR3 length is 13 residues. Germline CDR1 is GTSNPN and CDR2 is SVGIG (reference sequence). Trimming took 2 bases from V and 7 from J, leaving 9 bases between them. DNA of the CDR3: TGTGCCTGGAGTCCAGACTCCAATTCACCCCTCCACTTT. Amino acid sequence: CAWSPDSNSPLHF. The whole variable domain, filled in from reference TRBV30 and TRBJ1-6, reads SQTIHQWPATLVQPVGSPLSLECTVEGTSNPNLYWYRQAAGRGLQLLFYSVGIGQISSEVPQNLSASRPQDRQFILSSKKLLLSDSGFYLCAWSPDSNSPLHFGNGTRLTVT.

The chain combines TRBV9 with TRBJ1-2; D ambiguous. This CDR3 region has 14 residues. Germline CDR1 and CDR2: SGDLS and YYNGEE. Trimming left V 0 bases short and J 4 bases short, with 10 bases between. The CDR3 DNA reads TGTGCCAGCAGCGTAGATGGGCAGGCCTATGGCTACACCTTC. As protein: CASSVDGQAYGYTF. Using reference TRBV9 and TRBJ1-2 for the parts outside the CDR3, the full variable domain is DSGVTQTPKHLITATGQRVTLRCSPRSGDLSVYWYQQSLDQGLQFLIQYYNGEERAKGNILERFSAQQFPDLHSELNLSSLELGDSALYFCASSVDGQAYGYTFGSGTRLTVV.

The chain recombines TRBV4-1 with TRBJ2-2; D remains unclear. V was trimmed by 5 bases and J by 6 bases, leaving 16 bases between them. Germline V gene sequence: CDR1 MGHRA, CDR2 YSYEKL. This CDR3 has 15 residues. DNA for the CDR3: TGCGCCAGCAGCTATTCCCCGGTGGGCTCCGGGGAGCTGTTTTTT. Protein: CASSYSPVGSGELFF.

The V call is TRBV5-1, the J call TRBJ1-2; D not resolved. CDR3 length: 14 residues. CDR1 and CDR2 (germline): SGHRS, YFSETQ. Trimming took 2 bases from V and 4 from J, leaving 12 bases between them. The CDR3 nucleotides are TGCGCCAGCAGCTTACCCCAGGTAGGCTATGGCTACACCTTC. This encodes CASSLPQVGYGYTF.

J is TRBJ2-2 and V is TRBV4-1; D gene uncertain. V was trimmed by 4 bases and J by 4 bases, leaving 16 bases between them. The CDR3 spans 16 residues. Germline V gene data show CDR1 as MGHRA and CDR2 as YSYEKL. The CDR3 here is CASSLPKTVVTGELFF. Written as DNA, the CDR3 is TGCGCCAGCAGCCTACCTAAAACGGTGGTCACCGGGGAGCTGTTTTTT.

The rearrangement links TRBV7-2 to TRBJ2-7; 12 positions match TRBD2. Trimming at V came to 5 bases and at J to 0 bases, leaving 5 bases not matched to a gene. Germline CDR1 SGHTA, CDR2 FQGNSA. The CDR3 covers 16 residues. The CDR3, as DNA: TGTGCCAGCAGCGCGACTAGCGGGGGAAGCTCCTACGAGCAGTACTTC. It is translated as CASSATSGGSSYEQYF.

The chain carries TRBV9 and TRBJ2-2; TRBD2 aligns across 15 bases. With V trimmed by 4 bases and J by 4 bases, 14 bases remained unmatched. This CDR3 is 20 amino acids long. From germline, CDR1 is SGDLS and CDR2 YYNGEE. As DNA, the CDR3 is TGTGCCAGCAGCCCATCAGTCGGACTAGCGGGGGGGCGTCGCACCGGGGAGCTGTTTTTT. It encodes CASSPSVGLAGGRRTGELFF.

This clone was recorded only once. CDR3 amino acids: CASSSVGAGNTIYF. The CDR3, as DNA: TGTGCCAGCAGCTCCGTGGGGGCCGGAAACACCATATATTTT. V and J are TRBV5-4 and TRBJ1-3, with a possible D match to TRBD1 (6 bases). CDR1 SGHNT and CDR2 YYREEE come from the germline V gene (reference sequence). The CDR3 length is 14 residues. Trimming took off 3 bases at V and 4 bases at J, with 11 bases between the two ends. The full variable domain, rest sourced from reference TRBV5-4 and TRBJ1-3, is ETGVTQSPTHLIKTRGQQVTLRCSSQSGHNTVSWYQQALGQGPQFIFQYYREEENGRGNFPPRFSGLQFPNYSSELNVNALELDDSALYLCASSSVGAGNTIYFGEGSWLTVV.

This clone has only one observation. This chain uses TRBV12-3 or TRBV12-4 with TRBJ2-7, with D maybe TRBD1 (6 bases). Trimming shortened V by 6 bases and J by 7 bases, and 13 bases separated the two germline ends. This CDR3 has 12 amino acids. The DNA of the CDR3 is TGTGCCAGCAGGCAACAGGGATTTGAGCAGTACTTC. Protein product: CASRQQGFEQYF.

The chain has TRBV19 and TRBJ1-1, with D possibly TRBD1 on 5 matching bases. Per the germline V gene, CDR1 is LNHDA and CDR2 is SQIVND (reference sequence). V lost 6 bases to trimming and J lost 6 bases, with 14 bases between them. The CDR3 sequence is 13 residues long. The CDR3 region is CASSLGRGPEAFF. DNA of the CDR3: TGTGCCAGTAGCCTCGGGAGGGGCCCTGAAGCTTTCTTT.

The genes are TRBV2 and TRBJ2-7; TRBD2 matches 7 bases. Germline loops: CDR1 SNHLY, CDR2 FYNNEI. With 8 bases clipped from V and 3 bases from J, the junction kept 4 bases outside the gene matches. CDR3 length equals 12 residues. The CDR3 coding sequence is TGTGCCAGCGGGGGGGAAAACTACGAGCAGTACTTC. Amino acids: CASGGENYEQYF.

Comment on this clone: The same CDR3 is also encoded by other DNA sequences in this sample. The chain is built from TRBV9 and TRBJ1-2; the D gene is possibly TRBD1 (5 bases). V shed 2 bases and J shed 2 bases, with 7 bases lying between them. This CDR3 contains 13 residues. CDR1 is SGDLS, CDR2 YYNGEE, per germline. The CDR3 DNA reads TGTGCCAGCAGCGTGACAGAAAACTATGGCTACACCTTC. Translated: CASSVTENYGYTF.

The chain recombines TRBV19 with TRBJ1-2, with 7 nucleotides matching TRBD1. Per the germline V gene, CDR1 is LNHDA and CDR2 is SQIVND (reference sequence). The CDR3 has 12 residues. The ends lost 10 bases at V and 8 bases at J; junction bases unmatched: 10. CDR3 amino acids: CAIRDRRQGYTF. As DNA, the CDR3 is TGTGCCATTAGGGACAGACGACAAGGCTACACCTTC.

The chain is built from TRBV2 and TRBJ1-1; 9 nucleotides align to TRBD1. Looked up from germline, CDR1 is SNHLY and CDR2 is FYNNEI. The CDR3 totals 13 residues. V dropped 4 bases and J dropped 10; count of bases not matched to a gene: 7. CDR3 nucleotide sequence: TGTGCCAGCAGTGTCCGGGACAGGGTTTCAGCTTTCTTT. As protein: CASSVRDRVSAFF.

This chain joins TRBV6-1 and TRBJ2-5; no reliable D call. The CDR3 is 13 residues long. CDR1 is MNHNS, CDR2 SASEGT, per germline. The V and J ends lost 3 bases and 2 bases respectively, with 7 bases between them. The CDR3 reads CASSEVYQETQYF. The CDR3 nucleotides are TGTGCCAGCAGTGAGGTCTATCAAGAGACCCAGTACTTC.

J is TRBJ2-1 and V is TRBV7-8; D perhaps matches TRBD2 (5 bases). Trimming took off 0 bases at V and 8 bases at J, with 8 bases between the two ends. Germline V CDR1 and CDR2: SGHVS, FQNEAQ. The CDR3 is made up of 13 amino acids. The CDR3 region is CASSLAFGDEQFF. CDR3 nucleotide sequence: TGTGCCAGCAGCTTAGCATTCGGGGATGAGCAGTTCTTC.

The chain combines TRBV23-1 with TRBJ1-2; D gene ambiguous. TRBV23-1 is an ORF for which the function is uncertain. The ends were cut back, 3 bases at V and 12 bases at J, with 14 bases in the middle. The CDR3 is 12 amino acids. DNA of the CDR3: TGCGCCAGCAGTCAGCACCCCCGGCGGGACACCTTC. Translating gives CASSQHPRRDTF.

V gene TRBV10-3 combines with J gene TRBJ2-5; tentative D call: TRBD2 (6 bases). The CDR3 consists of 15 residues. Germline values: CDR1 ENHRY, CDR2 SYGVKD. The V gene lost 4 bases and the J gene lost 0 bases, with 12 bases spanning the gap. CDR3: CAISVGAGNQETQYF. The DNA of the CDR3 is TGTGCCATCAGTGTTGGGGCGGGGAACCAAGAGACCCAGTACTTC.